What follows are 22 T cell receptor beta chains derived from one specimen sequenced in a study of blood T cell repertoires in COVID-19. TCRdb keeps only in-frame clones here, not all; method: immunoSEQ multiplex PCR. The table shows 80,000 or so clones, with 70% to 90% occurring only once. The sequenced sample consisted of peripheral blood. These receptors originate from a human donor in a cohort sampled during active COVID-19.

The chain uses TRBV7-9 and TRBJ2-4; maybe TRBD2 (6 bases). V lost 4 bases and J 7 bases, leaving 14 bases between the germline ends. Germline V lookup: CDR1 SEHNR, CDR2 FQNEAQ (reference sequence). The CDR3 extends over 14 amino acids. CDR3 in amino acids: CASSSTSWGNIQYF. The CDR3 DNA is TGTGCCAGCAGCTCGACTAGTTGGGGGAACATTCAGTACTTC.

The chain uses TRBV7-6 and TRBJ1-5; no definite D call. The CDR3 is made up of 15 amino acids. V dropped 2 bases and J dropped 3 bases, with 11 bases sitting between them. CDR1 is SGHVS and CDR2 is FNYEAQ in the germline V gene. This CDR3 is CASSLMSGLNQPQHF. The CDR3 bases are TGTGCCAGCAGCTTAATGTCAGGCCTCAATCAGCCCCAGCATTTT.

This clone has a handful of counts. The rearrangement uses TRBV6-5 and TRBJ1-6; possible D gene TRBD1, 6 bases. V lost 1 base to trimming and J lost 8 bases, with 15 bases between them. The CDR3 totals 16 residues. From germline, CDR1 is MNHEY and CDR2 SVGAGI. The CDR3 sequence: CASSYFTDPGDSPLHF. DNA for the CDR3: TGTGCCAGCAGTTACTTCACGGACCCAGGGGATTCACCCCTCCACTTT.

The V call is TRBV14, the J call TRBJ2-3; 11 nucleotides agree with TRBD2. This CDR3 is built from 15 residues. Germline lookup yields CDR1 SGHDN and CDR2 FVKESK. V gave up 0 bases and J gave up 14 bases; unmatched junction bases: 10. The CDR3 nucleotides are TGTGCCAGCAGCCAAGATATGATAGCGGGAGGGCCACTGTATTTT. This translates into CASSQDMIAGGPLYF.

This chain uses TRBV7-8 with TRBJ1-5; possible D gene TRBD1, 6 bases. The V and J ends lost 2 bases and 0 bases respectively, with 23 bases between them. Germline V gene data show CDR1 as SGHVS and CDR2 as FQNEAQ. The CDR3 loop spans 20 amino acids. The CDR3 spells CASSLTAQGRGWRSNQPQHF. Here the CDR3 DNA reads TGTGCCAGCAGCTTAACCGCACAGGGAAGGGGTTGGCGTAGCAATCAGCCCCAGCATTTT.

The chain joins TRBV28 to TRBJ2-1, with 8 bases fitting TRBD2. The CDR3 totals 12 residues. Per germline, CDR1 MDHEN and CDR2 SYDVKM. Trimming at V came to 5 bases and at J to 12 bases, leaving 6 bases not matched to a gene. CDR3 protein: CASSIPSGGQFF. For the CDR3, the DNA is TGTGCCAGCAGTATTCCCAGCGGGGGGCAGTTCTTC.

In DNA form, the CDR3 reads TGTGCCAGCTCGCCGGGGGGCACTGAAGCTTTCTTT. Translating gives CASSPGGTEAFF. The chain has TRBV30 and TRBJ1-1, with D maybe TRBD1 (5 bases). CDR3 size: 12 residues. The ends were cut back, 8 bases at V and 4 bases at J, with 14 bases in the middle. The germline V gene has CDR1 GTSNPN and CDR2 SVGIG (reference sequence).

V and J are TRBV6-5 and TRBJ2-7, with 8 bases matching TRBD2. This CDR3 comprises 14 residues. Germline CDR1 reads MNHEY; CDR2 reads SVGAGI. V lost 6 bases and J lost 5; bases outside the gene matches: 9. The chain's CDR3 is CASSRRLAWNEQYF. The CDR3 nucleotides read TGTGCCAGCAGCCGTCGACTAGCGTGGAACGAGCAGTACTTC.

The V gene is TRBV9, the J gene TRBJ1-3; weak D call: TRBD1 (6 bases). Trimming stripped 4 bases from V and 0 bases from J, with 17 bases between. This CDR3 spans 17 amino acids. The germline V gene has CDR1 SGDLS and CDR2 YYNGEE. CDR3 sequence: CASSLDPGHLSGNTIYF. CDR3 DNA: TGTGCCAGCAGCCTTGATCCGGGACACCTCTCTGGAAACACCATATATTTT.

This chain uses TRBV24-1 with TRBJ1-1; D unresolved. Trimming cost V 3 bases and J 8 bases, with 9 bases left between them. The CDR3 runs to 12 residues. CDR1 KGHDR and CDR2 SFDVKD come from the germline V gene. CDR3 nucleotide sequence: TGTGCCACCAGTGATCACAGTGCGGAAGCTTTCTTT. This encodes CATSDHSAEAFF.

This clone is a singleton in its sample. The chain is built from TRBV5-1 and TRBJ2-7, with D perhaps matching TRBD1 (6 bases). The V gene's germline CDR1 is SGHRS and CDR2 YFSETQ. V shed 4 bases and J shed 5 bases, with 10 bases lying between them. The CDR3 runs to 12 residues. The CDR3 nucleotides read TGCGCCAGCAGCATACAGGGAAACGAGCAGTACTTC. Encoded protein: CASSIQGNEQYF.

The CDR3 reads CATQGALNEKLFF. As DNA, the CDR3 is TGTGCCACGCAGGGGGCGCTCAATGAAAAACTGTTTTTT. V and J are TRBV24-1 and TRBJ1-4, with TRBD1 identical over 8 bases. V gave up 10 bases and J gave up 5 bases; unmatched junction bases: 5. The CDR3 loop spans 13 amino acids. Germline CDR1 KGHDR, CDR2 SFDVKD.

This rearrangement joins TRBV7-8 to TRBJ1-1; TRBD1 matches 7 bases. Germline V gene data show CDR1 as SGHVS and CDR2 as FQNEAQ. Unmatched junction bases numbered 8, after V lost 2 bases and J lost 5 bases. The CDR3 covers 15 residues. Here the CDR3 reads CASSLNHRGSTEAFF. CDR3 in DNA: TGTGCCAGCAGCTTAAACCACAGGGGAAGTACTGAAGCTTTCTTT. Together with reference TRBV7-8 and TRBJ1-1, the CDR3 gives the full variable domain: GAGVSQSPRYKVAKRGQDVALRCDPISGHVSLFWYQQALGQGPEFLTYFQNEAQLDKSGLPSDRFFAERPEGSVSTLKIQRTQQEDSAVYLCASSLNHRGSTEAFFGQGTRLTVV.

This chain uses TRBV5-1 with TRBJ2-7, with D perhaps matching TRBD1 (6 bases). The V end was cut by 9 bases, the J end by 0 bases, with 13 bases between. The germline V gene encodes CDR1 SGHRS and CDR2 YFSETQ. This CDR3 has 13 residues. CDR3 in DNA: TGCGCCACGTGCAAGGACAGCTCCTACGAGCAGTACTTC. The encoded protein is CATCKDSSYEQYF. The full variable domain, with the rest looked up from reference TRBV5-1 and TRBJ2-7, is KAGVTQTPRYLIKTRGQQVTLSCSPISGHRSVSWYQQTPGQGLQFLFEYFSETQRNKGNFPGRFSGRQFSNSRSEMNVSTLELGDSALYLCATCKDSSYEQYFGPGTRLTVT.

This clone was recorded only once. The V gene is TRBV7-9, the J gene TRBJ1-5; TRBD1 aligns across 10 bases. Trimming cost V 3 bases and J 0 bases; bases outside gene matches: 5. The CDR3 covers 17 residues. The germline gives CDR1 SEHNR, CDR2 FQNEAQ (reference sequence). CDR3 bases: TGTGCCAGCAGCTTTGGGACAGGGGTTTATAGCAATCAGCCCCAGCATTTT. This translates into CASSFGTGVYSNQPQHF. Looking up the rest from reference TRBV7-9 and TRBJ1-5 gives the full variable domain: DTGVSQNPRHKITKRGQNVTFRCDPISEHNRLYWYRQTLGQGPEFLTYFQNEAQLEKSRLLSDRFSAERPKGSFSTLEIQRTEQGDSAMYLCASSFGTGVYSNQPQHFGDGTRLSIL.

The rearrangement uses TRBV5-1 and TRBJ1-3; no reliable D call. This CDR3 has 15 residues. Between the trimmed V and J ends, which lost 4 bases and 6 bases, there was a span of 17 bases. CDR1 is SGHRS, CDR2 YFSETQ, per germline. The CDR3 region has the DNA TGCGCCAGCAGCCCTGAACCGGGGTCAGAAAACACCATATATTTT. Translating it yields CASSPEPGSENTIYF.

This clone was seen a handful of times. The V gene is TRBV11-1, the J gene TRBJ1-6; D uncertain. Germline CDR1 reads SGHAT; CDR2 reads FQDESV (reference sequence). V was pared by 4 bases and J by 7 bases, with 8 bases between. The CDR3 has 13 residues. CDR3 loop: CASSSHRNSPLHF. In DNA form, the CDR3 reads TGTGCCAGCAGCTCCCATCGGAATTCACCCCTCCACTTT.

This sequence joins TRBV6-5 and TRBJ2-7; D is ambiguous. Trimming removed 3 bases from V and 6 bases from J, with 9 bases in between. CDR1 is MNHEY, CDR2 SVGAGI, per germline. CDR3 length: 12 residues. CDR3 coding DNA: TGTGCCAGCAGTTATACTGGCGGCGAGCAGTACTTC. Its translation is CASSYTGGEQYF.

The J gene is TRBJ1-2, the V gene TRBV30, with a weak D call TRBD1 (5 bases). The CDR3 loop spans 12 amino acids. The V end was cut by 0 bases, the J end by 8 bases, with 10 bases between. Germline V gene lookup returns CDR1 GTSNPN and CDR2 SVGIG (reference sequence). This CDR3 reads CAWSVRRVGYTF. Written as DNA, the CDR3 is TGTGCCTGGAGTGTACGCAGGGTGGGCTACACCTTC.

The table lists this clone with a few counts. The gene calls are TRBV11-2 and TRBJ1-3; 12 bases map to TRBD1. Trimming took 3 bases from V and 6 from J; bases not matched to a gene: 9. Germline V gene sequence: CDR1 SGHAT, CDR2 FQNNGV. The CDR3 is 17 amino acids. CDR3 nucleotides: TGTGCCAGCAGCTTCCCCCGGGACAGGGGGCGCGTAAACACCATATATTTT. Its translation is CASSFPRDRGRVNTIYF.

In this sample, this clone turned up once. V gene TRBV6-5 combines with J gene TRBJ1-1; 7 nucleotides match TRBD1. Germline values: CDR1 MNHEY, CDR2 SVGAGI. J gave up 8 bases and V 4 bases, and 4 bases lay outside the gene matches. The CDR3 length is 12 residues. CDR3 region: CASSSPTGEAFF. The CDR3, as DNA: TGTGCCAGCAGTTCCCCGACAGGGGAAGCTTTCTTT.

The rearrangement uses TRBV29-1 and TRBJ2-7; 8 positions agree with TRBD1. The CDR3 is made up of 14 amino acids. V dropped 3 bases and J dropped 3; count of bases not matched to a gene: 7. CDR1 and CDR2 (germline): SQVTM, ANQGSEA. This CDR3 is CSVDRTGTGYEQYF. The CDR3 coding sequence is TGCAGCGTTGATCGGACCGGGACAGGCTACGAGCAGTACTTC.